Ten or more counts support the clone carrying this T cell receptor (beta chain). These data come from a study of spatial heterogeneity in lung cancer. The CDR3 length is 13 residues. V lost 2 bases, J lost 2 bases, and 6 bases lay in between. Germline CDR1 is MNHEY and CDR2 is SMNVEV (reference sequence). Time point specified: sample taken at primary tumor resection. The sequenced material consisted of unsorted whole RNA from tumor, nontumor lung or frozen PBMC. Each TCR cDNA molecule carried a unique molecular identifier. MiXCR, run by TCRdb on the 5' RACE reads, gives a single entry per CDR3 protein. The sample lists just over 25,000 distinct CDR3 sequences; 13% were seen once.

The V call is TRBV27, the J call TRBJ1-2; TRBD1 might be the D (5 bases). The sequenced sample was PBMCs, obtained at surgery. This sequence originates from a female donor with early-stage non-small cell lung cancer. The CDR3 nucleotides read TGTGCCAGCAGTTTACGGGGGAACTATGGCTACACCTTC. Its protein product is CASSLRGNYGYTF.